What follows describes a single TCR beta chain. Its antigen is unidentified. Sequencing used immunoSEQ multiplex PCR; TCRdb keeps in-frame clones, though not all of them. The table records some 1.5 million clones, around 98% of them present only once. The entry originates in a study of shared clonotypes between healthy human individuals. General study results and limits: Naive CD4 clonotype sharing across several donors was about 5%. Relative to clonotypes present in all four donors, those not shared had lower generation probabilities.

All participating donors were Caucasian adults from Nashville, Tennessee. Researchers partitioned CD4+ cells into CD45RA+ naive and CD45RA-negative memory subsets. This TCR was sampled from a man aged 25-45 years in good health. Sequenced sample: naive CD4+ T cells sorted from blood. Subset meaning: CD45RA+ positively selected.

CDR3 in amino acids: CASSAEDRIGNTIYF. The CDR3 nucleotides are TGTGCCAGCAGCGCCGAGGACAGGATTGGAAACACCATATATTTT. The chain carries TRBV9 and TRBJ1-3; 7 bases map to TRBD1. Germline V gene data show CDR1 as SGDLS and CDR2 as YYNGEE. Trimming at V came to 3 bases and at J to 3 bases, leaving 6 bases not matched to a gene. The CDR3 runs to 15 residues.